This is a list of T cell receptor beta chains from one sample in a study of CD8+ T cells in alopecia areata. Some clones are missing from TCRdb's copy, which holds only in-frame ones; the method was immunoSEQ multiplex PCR. The table lists 110,000 to 150,000 clones, around 50% of them singletons. The starting material was CD4+ T cells sorted from blood, obtained at week 0. All receptors derive from a human donor with alopecia areata. The CDR3 runs from the conserved cysteine through the conserved F or W. The D gene is left open where the match is weak. Clone size is not always given. Where it is, it says once, few, many or a class for expanded clones.

TGCAGCGTCGGACTAGCGGGGGGCATCAATGAGCAGTTCTTC	CSVGLAGGINEQFF	TRBV29-1	TRBJ2-1	TRBD2	NA
TGTGCCTGGAGGACACCCCTGGGCTATTCACCCCTCCACTTT	CAWRTPLGYSPLHF	TRBV30	TRBJ1-6	NA	once
TGTGCCATCAGTGAGTCTACAGGGGGCTCCAAGCAGTACTTC	CAISESTGGSKQYF	TRBV10-3	TRBJ2-7	TRBD1	NA
TGTGCCAGCGGGGCTCGGGGGGCTTACACAGATACGCAGTATTTT	CASGARGAYTDTQYF	TRBV7-2	TRBJ2-3	NA	NA
TGTGCCCGAGGGGGGAGGACTGAAGCTTTCTTT	CARGGRTEAFF	TRBV30	TRBJ1-1	NA	NA
TGTGCCAGCAGCTCCTCGGGCGGCGGGGAGCTGTTTTTT	CASSSSGGGELFF	TRBV7-9	TRBJ2-2	NA	NA
TGCGCCAGCAGCCAAGATACGTGGAACGAGCAGTACTTC	CASSQDTWNEQYF	TRBV4-3	TRBJ2-7	NA	few
TGCAGCGTTGCCTTGCAGGGCGGAGATGGCTACACCTTC	CSVALQGGDGYTF	TRBV29-1	TRBJ1-2	NA	NA
TGCAGCGTTGGAAGGGATGGCAATCAGCCCCAGCATTTT	CSVGRDGNQPQHF	TRBV29-1	TRBJ1-5	NA	NA
TGTGCCAGCAGAGTAGGACAGGGGGGCAATCAGCCCCAGCATTTT	CASRVGQGGNQPQHF	TRBV2	TRBJ1-5	TRBD1	NA
TGTGCCTGGAAACTACAGGGTATAGAGCAGTATTTT	CAWKLQGIEQYF	TRBV30	TRBJ2-3	NA	few
TGTGCCAGCAGCTTTGGCGCAGGGGATCAGCCCCAGCATTTT	CASSFGAGDQPQHF	TRBV5-6	TRBJ1-5	NA	few
TGCAGCGTCGACGATCGACTGTTTTTT	CSVDDRLFF	TRBV29-1	TRBJ1-4	NA	NA
TGTGCCAGCACCATCAGGGCGGGTAGCTACGAGCAGTACTTC	CASTIRAGSYEQYF	TRBV7-3	TRBJ2-7	NA	NA
TGTGCCAGCAGCGTAGACAGCTCCTCCTATAATTCACCCCTCCACTTT	CASSVDSSSYNSPLHF	TRBV9	TRBJ1-6	NA	NA
TGTGCCAGCAGCTTAGACAATCAGCCCCAGCATTTT	CASSLDNQPQHF	TRBV7-9	TRBJ1-5	NA	few
TGTGCCAGCAGCATGGACGGGTACGAGCAGTACTTC	CASSMDGYEQYF	TRBV6-1	TRBJ2-7	NA	NA
TGTGCCAGCAGTGAAGGGGTAACAGGGAGTCATGGCTACACCTTC	CASSEGVTGSHGYTF	TRBV2	TRBJ1-2	NA	NA
TGTGCCAGCAGAGCCGGGACAGGGAACTTC	CASRAGTGNF	TRBV2	TRBJ2-5	TRBD1	NA
TGTGCCAGCAGTCCAGACAGGGGCGCAACCTACGAGCAGTACTTC	CASSPDRGATYEQYF	TRBV6-5	TRBJ2-7	TRBD1	NA
TGTGCCAGCACTACCGACAGGCGCGTCTCCTACGAGCAGTACTTC	CASTTDRRVSYEQYF	TRBV6-1	TRBJ2-7	NA	NA
TGTGCCAGCAGCGTAGGGAGTGTGGTTAGCGGGGGAGGGGTAATGGTGGAGCAGTTCTTC	CASSVGSVVSGGGVMVEQFF	TRBV9	TRBJ2-1	TRBD2	NA
TGTGCCAGCAGCCAAGAATGGGGCAATCAGCCCCAGCATTTT	CASSQEWGNQPQHF	TRBV4-2	TRBJ1-5	NA	NA
TGTGCTAGTGGCGAAGGACAGGGCGCTAATCAGCCCCAGCATTTT	CASGEGQGANQPQHF	TRBV12-5	TRBJ1-5	TRBD1	NA
TGTGCCAGCCCGAGGCCGGGCTATGGCTACACCTTC	CASPRPGYGYTF	TRBV19	TRBJ1-2	NA	NA
TGCGCCAGCAGCCGGGACAGGGAAGAGACCCAGTACTTC	CASSRDREETQYF	TRBV5-1	TRBJ2-5	TRBD1	NA
TGTGCCAGCAGCTCTCTGGTGGGGACAGGGGGCTCTGGGGCCAACGTCCTGACTTTC	CASSSLVGTGGSGANVLTF	TRBV7-2	TRBJ2-6	TRBD1	many
TGTGCCAGCAGCTTCGAACGGCTGAACACTAAAGCTTTCTTT	CASSFERLNTKAFF	TRBV5-4	TRBJ1-1	NA	once
TGTGCCATCAGTACAGGGGGCGATGGCTACACCTTC	CAISTGGDGYTF	TRBV10-3	TRBJ1-2	TRBD1	NA
TGTGCCAGCGGCAGGGGGCGTCGCTACGAGCAGTACTTC	CASGRGRRYEQYF	TRBV27	TRBJ2-7	TRBD1	NA
TGTGCCAGCAGCTTCACTAGCGGGGCATACCAAGAGACCCAGTACTTC	CASSFTSGAYQETQYF	TRBV7-8	TRBJ2-5	TRBD2	NA
TGTGCCAGCAGTGATGGACAGGGGGCGGGAGATACGCAGTATTTT	CASSDGQGAGDTQYF	TRBV2	TRBJ2-3	TRBD1	NA
TGTGCCAGCAGCCTACAGGGGAGCACTGAAGCTTTCTTT	CASSLQGSTEAFF	TRBV7-9	TRBJ1-1	TRBD1	NA
TGTGCCAGCAGCTTAGGACTAGCGGGGCAAGAGACCCAGTACTTC	CASSLGLAGQETQYF	TRBV7-2	TRBJ2-5	TRBD2	few
TGTGCCAGCAGCTTCTGGGAGAATGAAAAACTGTTTTTT	CASSFWENEKLFF	TRBV7-2	TRBJ1-4	NA	NA
TGTGCCTGGAAGTGGGGGATCACCGGGGAGCTGTTTTTT	CAWKWGITGELFF	TRBV30	TRBJ2-2	NA	NA
TGCAGCGTAAGCCAGGGAAATAGCAATCAGCCCCAGCATTTT	CSVSQGNSNQPQHF	TRBV29-1	TRBJ1-5	NA	NA
TGTGCCAGCAGTATATGGAGGCGGGGGGCGAACACCGGGGAGCTGTTTTTT	CASSIWRRGANTGELFF	TRBV27	TRBJ2-2	TRBD2	NA
TGTGCCAGCAGCCAAAGACTAGCGGGGGGAAATGAGCAGTTCTTC	CASSQRLAGGNEQFF	TRBV7-3	TRBJ2-1	TRBD2	NA
TGCGCCAGCAGCTTGACTACCCGAAAGGAGGAGACCCAGTACTTC	CASSLTTRKEETQYF	TRBV5-1	TRBJ2-5	NA	once
TGTGCCAGCAGCTTAAATGGGGATACGCAGTATTTT	CASSLNGDTQYF	TRBV7-9	TRBJ2-3	NA	NA
TGCGCCAGCAGCCTCGGGACAGGTCCCTATGGCTACACCTTC	CASSLGTGPYGYTF	TRBV4-3	TRBJ1-2	TRBD1	few
TGTGCCAGCAGCCAAGACCCAGCTGGCTACACCTTC	CASSQDPAGYTF	TRBV4-2	TRBJ1-2	NA	few
TGTGCCAGCAGCTCATCCCCAGGCTCATATAATTCACCCCTCCACTTT	CASSSSPGSYNSPLHF	TRBV9	TRBJ1-6	NA	NA
TGTGCCTGGAGTACGGTGGAGACCCAGTACTTC	CAWSTVETQYF	TRBV30	TRBJ2-5	NA	NA
TGTGCCAGCAGTTTGGGCGGGAATACCCACTATGGCTACACCTTC	CASSLGGNTHYGYTF	TRBV28	TRBJ1-2	NA	NA